These 25 T cell receptor beta chains share one sample of origin, sequenced in a study of blood T cell repertoires in COVID-19. Sequenced by immunoSEQ multiplex PCR; TCRdb stores in-frame clones only, minus some. The repertoire holds 60,000 to 80,000 clones, with about 82% as singletons. The sequenced material came from peripheral blood. The receptor set was obtained from a man aged 50-59 years with acute or convalescent COVID-19.

The CDR3 bases are TGTGCCAGCAGCGACAGGGGTGGGGACACTGAAGCTTTCTTT. It is translated as CASSDRGGDTEAFF. The chain links TRBV28 to TRBJ1-1; 8 bases map to TRBD1. V shed 6 bases and J 3 bases; nucleotides not matched to a gene: 6. Germline V gene lookup returns CDR1 MDHEN and CDR2 SYDVKM. The CDR3 has 14 amino acids. The full variable domain, rest sourced from reference TRBV28 and TRBJ1-1, is DVKVTQSSRYLVKRTGEKVFLECVQDMDHENMFWYRQDPGLGLRLIYFSYDVKMKEKGDIPEGYSVSREKKERFSLILESASTNQTSMYLCASSDRGGDTEAFFGQGTRLTVV.

CDR3 loop: CASRYSGGATDTQYF. The CDR3 nucleotides read TGTGCCAGCAGATATAGCGGGGGAGCCACAGATACGCAGTATTTT. The chain has TRBV7-9 and TRBJ2-3, with 9 bases fitting TRBD2. This CDR3 region has 15 residues. The V gene's germline CDR1 is SEHNR and CDR2 FQNEAQ (reference sequence). With 6 bases clipped from V and 2 bases from J, the junction kept 6 bases outside the gene matches.

V gene TRBV28 combines with J gene TRBJ1-2, with D possibly TRBD1 on 5 matching bases. The germline V gene has CDR1 MDHEN and CDR2 SYDVKM. Trimming took off 2 bases at V and 6 bases at J, with 13 bases between the two ends. The CDR3 totals 14 residues. The CDR3 sequence is CASSLKGGTDGYTF. CDR3 coding DNA: TGTGCCAGCAGTTTAAAGGGCGGGACGGATGGCTACACCTTC.

The rearrangement links TRBV11-2 to TRBJ2-7; TRBD2 is a possible D gene (6 bases). CDR3 size: 13 residues. Trimming took 1 base from V and 4 from J, leaving 8 bases between them. The germline V gene has CDR1 SGHAT and CDR2 FQNNGV. CDR3 coding DNA: TGTGCCAGCAGCTTAGGGGCGGGATACGAGCAGTACTTC. This translates into CASSLGAGYEQYF.

The V call is TRBV18, the J call TRBJ1-3; D perhaps matches TRBD1 (5 bases). The CDR3 contains 17 residues. CDR1 is KGHSH, CDR2 LQKENI, per germline. V shed 1 base and J shed 1 base, with 14 bases lying between them. The chain's CDR3 is CASSPRTGRESGNTIYF. In nucleotides, the CDR3 is TGTGCCAGCTCACCACGAACCGGCAGGGAATCTGGAAACACCATATATTTT.

This sequence joins TRBV5-1 and TRBJ2-3; D is possibly TRBD1 (5 bases). Trimming pared 4 bases from V and 2 bases from J, leaving 23 bases between. The CDR3 sequence is 18 residues long. In germline, CDR1 is SGHRS, CDR2 YFSETQ. The CDR3 here is CASSLPLVGAASTDTQYF. In DNA form, the CDR3 reads TGCGCCAGCAGCCTGCCCTTGGTTGGGGCGGCCTCCACAGATACGCAGTATTTT.

V is TRBV11-2 and J is TRBJ1-2; TRBD1 is a possible D gene (6 bases). Germline V CDR1 and CDR2: SGHAT, FQNNGV. The CDR3 is made up of 16 amino acids. Trimming shortened V by 3 bases and J by 4 bases, and 18 bases separated the two germline ends. The CDR3 loop reads CASSFGQQGGGYGYTF. The CDR3 DNA follows: TGTGCCAGCAGCTTCGGGCAACAGGGTGGCGGCTATGGCTACACCTTC.

This sequence joins TRBV6-6 and TRBJ1-6; 7 bases agree with TRBD1. The J segment lost 6 bases and the V segment lost 6 bases, leaving 11 bases of the junction unmatched. Germline CDR1 and CDR2: MNHNY and SVGAGI (reference sequence). The CDR3 has 16 residues. The CDR3 region is CASSHRRTGLNSPLHF. Here the CDR3 DNA reads TGTGCCAGCAGCCACCGGCGGACAGGTCTTAATTCACCCCTCCACTTT.

CDR3 residues: CASSLGYETQYF. The DNA of the CDR3 is TGTGCCAGCAGCTTAGGCTACGAGACCCAGTACTTC. The rearrangement links TRBV7-8 to TRBJ2-5; D not resolved. V was trimmed by 1 base and J by 5 bases, leaving 5 bases between them. Germline V gene data show CDR1 as SGHVS and CDR2 as FQNEAQ. CDR3 length: 12 residues.

The chain joins TRBV6-5 to TRBJ2-7, with TRBD1 matching 10 bases. CDR3 size: 14 residues. V lost 7 bases and J lost 2; bases outside the gene matches: 5. From germline, CDR1 is MNHEY and CDR2 SVGAGI. The CDR3 DNA reads as TGTGCCAGCACACCGGGACAGGGGACCTACGAGCAGTACTTC. Protein product: CASTPGQGTYEQYF.

The chain is built from TRBV18 and TRBJ2-1; possibly TRBD2 for D (5 bases). V lost 2 bases to trimming and J lost 10 bases, with 18 bases between them. CDR3 length: 15 amino acids. Germline assignment: CDR1 KGHSH and CDR2 LQKENI. Written as DNA, the CDR3 is TGTGCCAGCTCACCAGGTGGGAGCCAAAGCTTAGAGCAGTTCTTC. This encodes CASSPGGSQSLEQFF.

The rearrangement joins TRBV6-5 to TRBJ1-1, with TRBD1 matching 7 bases. Looked up from germline, CDR1 is MNHEY and CDR2 is SVGAGI. The junction had 7 bases not matched to a gene; V was cut back by 4 bases and J by 5 bases. This CDR3 comprises 14 residues. The CDR3 spells CASSSRGIGTEAFF. DNA of the CDR3: TGTGCCAGCAGTTCCAGGGGGATAGGTACTGAAGCTTTCTTT.

The chain uses TRBV11-2 and TRBJ2-2; 8 positions match TRBD2. Germline V gives CDR1 SGHAT, CDR2 FQNNGV. The ends lost 2 bases at V and 1 base at J; junction bases unmatched: 9. CDR3 length equals 18 residues. CDR3 nucleotide sequence: TGTGCCAGCAGCTTATGGCCGGGACTAGACCAGAACACCGGGGAGCTGTTTTTT. Its protein is CASSLWPGLDQNTGELFF.

The V call is TRBV5-8, the J call TRBJ2-7, with TRBD1 matching 9 bases. Trimming removed 0 bases from V and 5 bases from J; junction bases left unmatched: 6. CDR3 length: 15 residues. Germline loops: CDR1 SGHTS, CDR2 YDEGEE. The CDR3 bases are TGTGCCAGCAGCTTGGTGGGGACAGGGTACCACGAGCAGTACGTC. Translated, it gives CASSLVGTGYHEQYV.

This chain links TRBV7-2 with TRBJ1-1, with a weak D call TRBD1 (5 bases). V shed 5 bases and J shed 5 bases, with 15 bases lying between them. This CDR3 spans 14 amino acids. Germline loops: CDR1 SGHTA, CDR2 FQGNSA. The CDR3 loop is CASSGRVGGTEAFF. CDR3 coding DNA: TGTGCCAGCAGCGGCAGGGTGGGTGGAACTGAAGCTTTCTTT.

CDR3 sequence reads: CASSLQDNEQFF. CDR3 nucleotides: TGTGCCAGCAGCCTACAGGACAATGAGCAGTTCTTC. The V and J genes are TRBV11-3 and TRBJ2-1; possibly TRBD1 for D (5 bases). The CDR3 sequence is 12 residues long. V was shortened by 5 bases and J by 5 bases, with 7 bases between the two germline ends. Germline CDR1 reads SGHNT; CDR2 reads YENEEA.

The chain has TRBV19 and TRBJ1-2; no clear D. The V gene's germline CDR1 is LNHDA and CDR2 SQIVND (reference sequence). The CDR3 is made up of 12 amino acids. The germline V and J ends were trimmed by 5 bases and 7 bases, with 11 bases remaining between them. CDR3 amino acids: CASSLQAGGYTF. The CDR3, as DNA: TGTGCCAGTAGTCTGCAGGCGGGTGGCTACACCTTC.

This rearrangement joins TRBV4-1 to TRBJ1-2, with 8 bases fitting TRBD1. The V gene end was trimmed by 0 bases and the J gene end by 9 bases; junction bases not matched to a gene: 9. The germline CDR1 and CDR2 sequences are MGHRA and YSYEKL. The CDR3 length is 15 residues. CDR3 protein: CASSQDNQGARSYTF. The DNA of the CDR3 is TGCGCCAGCAGCCAAGATAATCAGGGGGCCAGGAGCTACACCTTC.

The CDR3 sequence: CASSQDATRGDEAFF. CDR3 sequence (DNA): TGTGCCAGCAGCCAAGACGCTACAAGGGGCGATGAAGCTTTCTTT. This rearrangement joins TRBV14 to TRBJ1-1, with D perhaps TRBD1 (5 bases). V was trimmed by 0 bases and J by 7 bases, leaving 15 bases between them. This CDR3 is 15 amino acids long. CDR1 is SGHDN and CDR2 is FVKESK in the germline V gene.

The chain employs TRBV2 and TRBJ1-6; no clear D gene. Trimming took off 3 bases at V and 11 bases at J, with 17 bases between the two ends. The CDR3 loop spans 15 amino acids. The germline V gene encodes CDR1 SNHLY and CDR2 FYNNEI. The CDR3 nucleotides are TGTGCCAGCAGTGATGAGGGTGGGTATACCCCACCCCTCCACTTT. It yields the protein CASSDEGGYTPPLHF.

This chain joins TRBV7-3 and TRBJ1-2, with D possibly being TRBD1 (5 bases). Germline CDR1 and CDR2: SGHTA and FQGTGA. The CDR3 runs 14 residues. Trimming stripped 0 bases from V and 7 bases from J, with 12 bases between. CDR3 residues: CASSLTGQGGGYTF. The CDR3 DNA follows: TGTGCCAGCAGCTTAACGGGGCAGGGTGGTGGCTACACCTTC.

The rearrangement uses TRBV2 and TRBJ2-2, with D perhaps matching TRBD2 (7 bases). The CDR3 covers 14 residues. V was shortened by 6 bases and J by 4 bases, with 12 bases between the two germline ends. From germline, CDR1 is SNHLY and CDR2 FYNNEI. DNA of the CDR3: TGTGCCAGCAGCCGGGGGGCCCGCACCGGGGAGCTGTTTTTT. Residues: CASSRGARTGELFF.

This chain links TRBV5-6 with TRBJ1-1; 8 nucleotides match TRBD1. Unmatched junction bases numbered 3, after V lost 0 bases and J lost 5 bases. CDR1 is SGHDT, CDR2 YYEEEE, per germline. This CDR3 spans 14 amino acids. In DNA form, the CDR3 reads TGTGCCAGCAGCTTGGTTCAGGGGGCAACTGAAGCTTTCTTT. This sequence encodes CASSLVQGATEAFF. Looking up the rest from reference TRBV5-6 and TRBJ1-1 gives the full variable domain: DAGVTQSPTHLIKTRGQQVTLRCSPKSGHDTVSWYQQALGQGPQFIFQYYEEEERQRGNFPDRFSGHQFPNYSSELNVNALLLGDSALYLCASSLVQGATEAFFGQGTRLTVV.

The V gene is TRBV24-1, the J gene TRBJ1-4; 9 bases are shared with TRBD1. The V segment lost 3 bases and the J segment 7 bases; nucleotides outside the gene matches: 11. CDR1 is KGHDR and CDR2 is SFDVKD in the germline V gene. The CDR3 is made up of 17 amino acids. The CDR3 spells CATSDPPTGGVGEKLFF. CDR3 DNA sequence: TGTGCCACCAGTGATCCCCCCACAGGGGGCGTGGGTGAAAAACTGTTTTTT.

The rearrangement uses TRBV24-1 and TRBJ2-2; 8 bases are a match to TRBD2. Germline CDR1 reads KGHDR; CDR2 reads SFDVKD. Trimming removed 4 bases from V and 4 bases from J; junction bases left unmatched: 7. The CDR3 runs to 16 residues. The CDR3 bases are TGTGCCACCAGTGACCCGGGGGGGCGAACCACCGGGGAGCTGTTTTTT. Residues: CATSDPGGRTTGELFF.